The next 3 T cell receptor delta chains were all read from a single sample in a study of Vδ1+ human thymocytes. Regarding the study as a whole: Highly polyclonal TRG and TRD repertoires with Gaussian CDR3 length distributions appeared in thymus.

Antigen specificity for these receptors is unknown. RNA was extracted from the cells and then reverse transcribed. Multiplex PCR used pooled V-gene forward primers and a constant-region reverse primer to amplify CDR3s. TCRdb re-identified clones in the multiplex PCR reads via CATT. Here the sample spans 50,000 to 75,000 delta-chain clones, around 15% being singletons. The sample taken for sequencing was Vdelta1+ gamma-delta thymocytes from the thymus. Subset defined: FACS-sorted CD3+ TCRalphabeta- TCRVdelta1+ TCRVdelta2- thymocytes. These receptors were collected from a girl in the first two years of life who had congenital heart surgery.

The chain joins TRDV1 to TRDJ1; D is ambiguous. Per the germline V gene, CDR1 is TSWWSYY and CDR2 is QGS. This CDR3 spans 18 amino acids. V was shortened by 1 base and J by 3 bases, with 21 bases between the two germline ends. This CDR3 reads CALGEPSPHTPSADKLIF. CDR3 nucleotides: TGTGCTCTTGGGGAACCCTCCCCTCATACTCCAAGCGCCGATAAACTCATCTTT.

This chain uses TRDV1 with TRDJ1; 12 bases fit TRDD3. The CDR3 contains 19 residues. With 2 bases clipped from V and 7 bases from J, the junction kept 17 bases outside the gene matches. Germline-derived CDR1 and CDR2 are TSWWSYY and QGS. The chain's CDR3 is CALGELPTRWGIRFGKLIF. The CDR3 DNA follows: TGTGCTCTTGGGGAATTGCCAACTCGCTGGGGGATACGTTTCGGTAAACTCATCTTT.

This clone was observed a few times. The V call is TRDV1, the J call TRDJ2, with D perhaps TRDD3 (6 bases). Germline values: CDR1 TSWWSYY, CDR2 QGS. The ends were cut back, 5 bases at V and 2 bases at J, with 36 bases in the middle. There are 23 residues in the CDR3. CDR3 loop: CALGKWEGRRSGGRNLLTAQLFF. CDR3 nucleotides: TGTGCTCTTGGGAAGTGGGAGGGGAGGAGATCGGGGGGAAGGAACCTATTGACAGCACAACTCTTCTTT.